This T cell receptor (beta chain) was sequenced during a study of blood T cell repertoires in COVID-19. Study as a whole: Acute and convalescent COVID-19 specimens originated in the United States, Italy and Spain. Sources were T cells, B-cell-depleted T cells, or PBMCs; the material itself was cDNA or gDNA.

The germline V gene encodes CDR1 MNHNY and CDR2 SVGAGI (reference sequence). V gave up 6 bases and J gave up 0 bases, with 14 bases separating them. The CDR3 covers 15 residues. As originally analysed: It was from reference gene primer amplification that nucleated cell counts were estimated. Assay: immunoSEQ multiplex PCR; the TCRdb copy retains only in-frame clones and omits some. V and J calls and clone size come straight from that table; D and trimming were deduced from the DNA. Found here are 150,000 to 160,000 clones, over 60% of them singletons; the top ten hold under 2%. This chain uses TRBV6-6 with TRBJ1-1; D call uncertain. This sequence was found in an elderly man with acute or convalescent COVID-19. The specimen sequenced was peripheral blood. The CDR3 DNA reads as TGTGCCAGCAGCGCGGTCGCCCAACTGAACACTGAAGCTTTCTTT. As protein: CASSAVAQLNTEAFF.